What follows are 26 T cell receptor beta chains derived from one specimen sequenced in a study of CD8 T cells in Susac syndrome. The RNA input was 0.5 to 1 ug, and it was reverse transcribed with random hexamers. TCRdb itself ran the immunoSEQ multiplex PCR reads through MiXCR, one entry per CDR3 protein. The data hold roughly 200,000 distinct CDR3 sequences, with around 95% observed a single time. The sample taken for sequencing was CD4+ T cells from PBMCs. Receptors originate from a human donor with multiple sclerosis.

The V call is TRBV1, the J call TRBJ2-1; the table's D call, TRBD2, was not checked against the DNA. TRBV1 is classified as a pseudogene. The CDR3 extends over 18 amino acids. In nucleotides, the CDR3 is TGCACCAGCAGCCGGGGGGAGTTGGCCAGCGGAGGCCACAATGAGCAGTTCTTC. It encodes CTSSRGELASGGHNEQFF.

V and J are TRBV28 and TRBJ2-7, with 10 bases that match TRBD1. The CDR3 loop spans 13 amino acids. Germline trimming cut 5 bases from V and 4 bases from J; bases unmatched to any gene: 2. CDR1 and CDR2 (germline): MDHEN, SYDVKM. The DNA for the CDR3 is TGTGCCAGCAGTAAGGACAGGGGGTACGAGCAGTACGTC. Amino acid sequence: CASSKDRGYEQYV.

The J gene is TRBJ2-3, the V gene TRBV20-1, with a weak D call TRBD2 (6 bases). Per the germline V gene, CDR1 is DFQATT and CDR2 is SNEGSKA (reference sequence). Trimming shortened V by 5 bases and J by 1 base, and 13 bases separated the two germline ends. The CDR3 has 14 residues. This CDR3 is CSALRDLGTDTQYF. The CDR3 DNA sequence: TGCAGTGCTCTCCGGGACTTGGGCACAGATACGCAGTATTTT.

The rearrangement joins TRBV15 to TRBJ1-4, with 7 nucleotides matching TRBD1. The CDR3 contains 14 residues. V lost 0 bases, J lost 5 bases, and 0 bases stayed unmatched. The germline gives CDR1 LNHNV, CDR2 YYDKDF (reference sequence). The CDR3 bases are TGTGCCACCAGCAGAGAACAGGGGAATGAAAAACTGTTTTTT. It yields the protein CATSREQGNEKLFF.

This chain links TRBV15 with TRBJ1-2; possible D gene TRBD1, 5 bases. V lost 0 bases and J lost 0, with 8 bases in between. Germline V gene data show CDR1 as LNHNV and CDR2 as YYDKDF (reference sequence). The CDR3 covers 15 residues. CDR3 sequence reads: CATSRDLGANYGYTF. CDR3 bases: TGTGCCACCAGCAGAGATCTGGGGGCTAACTATGGCTACACCTTC. Variable domain in full (rest from reference TRBV15 and TRBJ1-2): DAMVIQNPRYQVTQFGKPVTLSCSQTLNHNVMYWYQQKSSQAPKLLFHYYDKDFNNEADTPDNFQSRRPNTSFCFLDIRSPGLGDTAMYLCATSRDLGANYGYTFGSGTRLTVV.

This clonotype showed up just once. The chain employs TRBV20-1 and TRBJ2-4, with D tentatively TRBD2 (5 bases). Germline loops: CDR1 DFQATT, CDR2 SNEGSKA (reference sequence). CDR3 size: 14 residues. The germline V and J ends were trimmed by 2 bases and 0 bases, with 8 bases remaining between them. This CDR3 is CSARLGVAKNIQYF. In nucleotides, the CDR3 is TGCAGTGCTAGACTCGGGGTAGCCAAAAACATTCAGTACTTC.

The chain has TRBV20-1 and TRBJ2-5; the D gene is possibly TRBD1 (6 bases). Trimming took 7 bases from V and 4 from J, leaving 19 bases between them. Germline lookup yields CDR1 DFQATT and CDR2 SNEGSKA (reference sequence). The CDR3 loop spans 14 amino acids. The CDR3, as DNA: TGCAGTGGACGACGGGGACACGATATAGAGACCCAGTACTTC. Protein sequence: CSGRRGHDIETQYF.

The chain combines TRBV7-8 with TRBJ2-5; the D gene is possibly TRBD1 (5 bases). CDR1 and CDR2 from the germline V gene are SGHVS and FQNEAQ. V gave up 4 bases and J gave up 2 bases, with 17 bases separating them. The CDR3 length is 16 residues. The CDR3 region is CASSSAAGMDQETQYF. CDR3 DNA sequence: TGTGCCAGCAGCTCCGCGGCAGGGATGGATCAAGAGACCCAGTACTTC.

The chain has TRBV18 and TRBJ2-7; D is perhaps TRBD1 (6 bases). The V gene lost 5 bases and the J gene lost 6 bases, with 11 bases spanning the gap. The CDR3 sequence is 12 residues long. Germline V CDR1 and CDR2: KGHSH, LQKENI. The CDR3: CASSWDTFEQYF. The CDR3 DNA reads as TGTGCCAGCTCATGGGACACCTTCGAGCAGTACTTC.

This chain links TRBV24-1 with TRBJ1-6; unclear D gene. The germline V and J ends were trimmed by 12 bases and 7 bases, with 18 bases remaining between them. The germline V gene has CDR1 KGHDR and CDR2 SFDVKD. This CDR3 has 14 amino acids. The CDR3 DNA follows: TGTGCCGCCTCATCGCGGGCCCTAAATTCACCCCTCCACTTT. It encodes CAASSRALNSPLHF.

The chain uses TRBV24-1 and TRBJ2-3; the D call may be TRBD1 or TRBD2 (6 bases each). V was cut by 8 bases and J by 9 bases, with 17 bases left in between. In germline, CDR1 is KGHDR, CDR2 SFDVKD. This CDR3 is 13 amino acids long. Here the CDR3 DNA reads TGTGCCACCACCGCGAAAGGAGGGGGGACGCAGTATTTT. Its protein product is CATTAKGGGTQYF.

The J gene is TRBJ2-5, the V gene TRBV11-2; no definite D call. CDR1 and CDR2 (germline): SGHAT, FQNNGV. V lost 2 bases and J 3 bases, leaving 16 bases between the germline ends. CDR3 length: 16 residues. CDR3 nucleotide sequence: TGTGCCAGCAGCTTATCTTCCAGTCGCTGGGAAGAGACCCAGTACTTC. Residues: CASSLSSSRWEETQYF.

The gene calls are TRBV2 and TRBJ2-3; perhaps TRBD1 as D (6 bases). Germline V gives CDR1 SNHLY, CDR2 FYNNEI. The ends were cut back, 3 bases at V and 1 base at J, with 8 bases in the middle. The CDR3 has 14 amino acids. CDR3 region: CASSDHRGTDTQYF. Written as DNA, the CDR3 is TGTGCCAGCAGTGACCACAGGGGCACAGATACGCAGTATTTT.

The chain carries TRBV6-1 and TRBJ1-6, with a weak D call TRBD1 (5 bases). V dropped 0 bases and J dropped 11 bases, with 11 bases sitting between them. CDR3 length equals 14 residues. Germline lookup yields CDR1 MNHNS and CDR2 SASEGT. CDR3 bases: TGTGCCAGCAGTGAAGCGAGGGCAGGGACACCCCTCCACTTT. Translation: CASSEARAGTPLHF.

The chain carries TRBV29-1 and TRBJ2-7; the match to TRBD1 covers 7 bases. CDR1 is SQVTM and CDR2 is ANQGSEA in the germline V gene. J gave up 1 base and V 6 bases, and 15 bases lay outside the gene matches. The CDR3 contains 16 residues. The CDR3 region has the DNA TGCAGCGTCGCGGGTGAAGGGGGCGCATGGTCCTACGAGCAGTACTTC. It encodes CSVAGEGGAWSYEQYF.

This chain joins TRBV20-1 and TRBJ2-1; tentative D call: TRBD1 (6 bases). The CDR3 length is 13 residues. The V gene lost 3 bases and the J gene lost 9 bases, with 15 bases spanning the gap. CDR1 DFQATT and CDR2 SNEGSKA come from the germline V gene (reference sequence). In nucleotides, the CDR3 is TGCAGTGCTAGGCCTCAGGGGTTATTTGAGCAGTTCTTC. It is translated as CSARPQGLFEQFF.

This chain links TRBV24-1 with TRBJ2-5; D gene ambiguous. The V end lost 3 bases, the J end lost 7 bases, and 11 bases lay between the germline ends. The CDR3 spans 13 residues. Germline CDR1 and CDR2: KGHDR and SFDVKD. The CDR3 region is CATSDAYLGTQYF. The CDR3 DNA reads as TGTGCCACCAGTGATGCCTACCTCGGGACCCAGTACTTC.

The chain is built from TRBV30 and TRBJ1-5, with TRBD1 as a possible D gene (5 bases). The germline V and J ends were trimmed by 2 bases and 1 base, with 9 bases remaining between them. The CDR3 is 14 amino acids. Germline lookup yields CDR1 GTSNPN and CDR2 SVGIG (reference sequence). CDR3 region: CAWSQGLSNQPQHF. As DNA, the CDR3 is TGTGCCTGGAGTCAGGGTTTAAGCAATCAGCCCCAGCATTTT.

V usage is TRBV25-1 and J usage is TRBJ1-2; TRBD1 might be the D (6 bases). The V gene's germline CDR1 is MGHDK and CDR2 SYGVNS. V was clipped by 2 bases and J by 2 bases, with 9 bases between them. The CDR3 loop spans 14 amino acids. The chain's CDR3 is CASSEDRRNYGYTF. CDR3 coding DNA: TGTGCCAGCAGTGAAGACAGGCGCAACTATGGCTACACCTTC.

The rearrangement joins TRBV7-6 to TRBJ1-2, with 10 bases identical to TRBD1. After removal of 1 base from V and 3 bases from J, the junction contained 2 bases not matched to a gene. CDR3 length: 15 residues. Germline V gene sequence: CDR1 SGHVS, CDR2 FNYEAQ. CDR3 DNA sequence: TGTGCCAGCAGCTTAGGACAGGGGGCCTACTATGGCTACACCTTC. Residues: CASSLGQGAYYGYTF.

The genes are TRBV7-9 and TRBJ1-4; no reliable D call. The length of the CDR3 is 13 residues. V lost 4 bases and J lost 8, with 11 bases in between. The germline V gene has CDR1 SEHNR and CDR2 FQNEAQ (reference sequence). This chain's CDR3 is CASSSVSGEKLFF. The CDR3 nucleotides are TGTGCCAGCAGCTCGGTTTCGGGGGAAAAACTGTTTTTT.

The chain combines TRBV6-5 with TRBJ2-4; tentative D call: TRBD2 (5 bases). This CDR3 has 16 residues. The V end was cut by 2 bases, the J end by 0 bases, with 11 bases between. The germline CDR1 and CDR2 sequences are MNHEY and SVGAGI. The CDR3 spells CASSYVLSGAKNIQYF. CDR3 coding DNA: TGTGCCAGCAGTTACGTTCTGAGCGGAGCCAAAAACATTCAGTACTTC.

The rearrangement joins TRBV20-1 to TRBJ2-5; no reliable D call. The CDR3 runs to 14 residues. Looked up from germline, CDR1 is DFQATT and CDR2 is SNEGSKA (reference sequence). The V end lost 6 bases, the J end lost 2 bases, and 16 bases lay between the germline ends. CDR3 sequence reads: CSAPQSGRQETQYF. DNA for the CDR3: TGCAGTGCCCCACAGTCTGGGCGACAAGAGACCCAGTACTTC.

The DNA for the CDR3 is TGCGCCAAGGGTACGATTAACTATGGCTACACCTTC. Translating gives CAKGTINYGYTF. V is TRBV23-1 and J is TRBJ1-2; no clear D. TRBV23-1 is labeled an ORF, and its function is uncertain. The CDR3 is 12 residues long. V dropped 10 bases and J dropped 1 base, with 10 bases sitting between them.

V and J are TRBV7-9 and TRBJ2-3; a weak D match, TRBD1 (5 bases). From germline, CDR1 is SEHNR and CDR2 FQNEAQ (reference sequence). V lost 5 bases to trimming and J lost 2 bases, with 17 bases between them. The CDR3 runs 16 residues. This CDR3 reads CASSQVQGLVTDTQYF. Here the CDR3 DNA reads TGTGCCAGCAGCCAAGTGCAGGGATTGGTCACAGATACGCAGTATTTT.

The CDR3 nucleotides read TGTGCCAGCAGCACTCTAGCGGTTGGCGATACGCAGTATTTT. Amino acids: CASSTLAVGDTQYF. The chain carries TRBV3-1 and TRBJ2-3, with 7 bases aligning to TRBD2. Germline values: CDR1 LGHDT, CDR2 YNNKEL (reference sequence). This CDR3 spans 14 amino acids. V lost 5 bases, J lost 6 bases, and 8 bases stayed unmatched.